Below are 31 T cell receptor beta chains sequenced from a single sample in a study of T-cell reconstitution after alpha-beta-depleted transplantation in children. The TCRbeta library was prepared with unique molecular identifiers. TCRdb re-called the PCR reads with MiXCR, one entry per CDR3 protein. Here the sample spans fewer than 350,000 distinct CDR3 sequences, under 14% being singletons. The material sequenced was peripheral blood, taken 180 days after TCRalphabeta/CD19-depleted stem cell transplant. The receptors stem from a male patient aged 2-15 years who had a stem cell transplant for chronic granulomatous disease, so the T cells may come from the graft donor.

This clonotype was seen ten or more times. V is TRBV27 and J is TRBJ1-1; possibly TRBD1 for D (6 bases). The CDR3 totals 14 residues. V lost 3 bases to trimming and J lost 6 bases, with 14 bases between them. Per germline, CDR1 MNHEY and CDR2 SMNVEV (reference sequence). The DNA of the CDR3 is TGTGCCAGCAGTTTCTCGCGTCGGGGGCCTGAAGCTTTCTTT. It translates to CASSFSRRGPEAFF.

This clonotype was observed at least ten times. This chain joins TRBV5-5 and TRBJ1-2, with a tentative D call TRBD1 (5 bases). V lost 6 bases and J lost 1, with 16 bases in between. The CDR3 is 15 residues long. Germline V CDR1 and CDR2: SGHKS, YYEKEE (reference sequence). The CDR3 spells CASKGAGTINYGYTF. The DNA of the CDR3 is TGTGCCAGCAAGGGTGCAGGGACTATTAACTATGGCTACACCTTC. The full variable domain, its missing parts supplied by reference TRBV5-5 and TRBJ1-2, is DAGVTQSPTHLIKTRGQQVTLRCSPISGHKSVSWYQQVLGQGPQFIFQYYEKEERGRGNFPDRFSARQFPNYSSELNVNALLLGDSALYLCASKGAGTINYGYTFGSGTRLTVV.

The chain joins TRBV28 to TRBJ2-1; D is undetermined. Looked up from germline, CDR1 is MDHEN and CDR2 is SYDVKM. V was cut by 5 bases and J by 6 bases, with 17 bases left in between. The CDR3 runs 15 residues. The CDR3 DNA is TGTGCCAGCAGTCCGTCCCCTTCCCTCTTCAATGAGCAGTTCTTC. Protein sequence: CASSPSPSLFNEQFF.

The CDR3 region has the DNA TGTGCCAGCAACGAATTTCGGGGACAACGCTACGAGCAGTACTTC. Its protein is CASNEFRGQRYEQYF. The V call is TRBV6-2 or TRBV6-3, the J call TRBJ2-7, with D perhaps matching TRBD1 (6 bases). The CDR3 covers 15 residues. Between the trimmed V and J ends, which lost 7 bases and 3 bases, there was a span of 19 bases. Germline V gene sequence: CDR1 MNHEY, CDR2 SVGEGT.

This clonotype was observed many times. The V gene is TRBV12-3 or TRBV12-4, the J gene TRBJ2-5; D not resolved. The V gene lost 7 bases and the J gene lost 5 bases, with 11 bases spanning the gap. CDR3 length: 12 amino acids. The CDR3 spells CASMWYGETQYF. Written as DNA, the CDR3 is TGTGCCAGCATGTGGTATGGGGAGACCCAGTACTTC.

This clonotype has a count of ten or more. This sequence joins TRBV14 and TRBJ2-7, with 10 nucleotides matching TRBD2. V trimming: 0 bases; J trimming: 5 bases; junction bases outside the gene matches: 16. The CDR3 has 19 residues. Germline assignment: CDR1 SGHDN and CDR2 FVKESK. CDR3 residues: CASSQDLLAGAYPIDEQYF. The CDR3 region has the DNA TGTGCCAGCAGCCAAGATCTCCTAGCGGGGGCCTACCCCATCGACGAGCAGTACTTC.

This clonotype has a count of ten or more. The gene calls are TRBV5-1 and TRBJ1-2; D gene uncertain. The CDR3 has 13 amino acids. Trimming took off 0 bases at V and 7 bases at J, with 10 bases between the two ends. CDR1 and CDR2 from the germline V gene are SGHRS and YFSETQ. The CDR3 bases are TGCGCCAGCAGCTTGGAACCGTGGGGTGGCTACACCTTC. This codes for CASSLEPWGGYTF.

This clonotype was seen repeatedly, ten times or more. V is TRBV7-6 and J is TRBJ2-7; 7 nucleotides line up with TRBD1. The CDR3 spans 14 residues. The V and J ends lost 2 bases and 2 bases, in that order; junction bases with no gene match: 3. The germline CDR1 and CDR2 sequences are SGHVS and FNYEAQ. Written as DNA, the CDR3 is TGTGCCAGCAGCTTATCGGGACAGACCTACGAGCAGTACTTC. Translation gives CASSLSGQTYEQYF.

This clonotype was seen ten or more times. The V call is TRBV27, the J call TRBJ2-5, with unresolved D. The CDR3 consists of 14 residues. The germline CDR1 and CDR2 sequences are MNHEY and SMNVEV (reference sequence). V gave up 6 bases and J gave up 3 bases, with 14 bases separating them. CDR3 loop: CASRPHGLEETQYF. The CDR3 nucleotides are TGTGCCAGCAGACCACATGGGCTGGAAGAGACCCAGTACTTC.

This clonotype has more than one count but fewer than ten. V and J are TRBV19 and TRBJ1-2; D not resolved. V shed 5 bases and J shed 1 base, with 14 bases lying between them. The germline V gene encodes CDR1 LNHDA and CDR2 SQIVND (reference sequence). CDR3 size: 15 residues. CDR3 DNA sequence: TGTGCCAGTAGTCGCCGGGAACCAATTAACTATGGCTACACCTTC. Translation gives CASSRREPINYGYTF.

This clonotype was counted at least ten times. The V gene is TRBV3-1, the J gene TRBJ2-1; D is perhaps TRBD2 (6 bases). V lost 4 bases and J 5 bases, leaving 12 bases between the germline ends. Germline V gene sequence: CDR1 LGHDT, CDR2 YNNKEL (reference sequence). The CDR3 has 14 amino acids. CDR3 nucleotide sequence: TGTGCCAGCAGCCTCGACGGGGGTCACAATGAGCAGTTCTTC. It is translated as CASSLDGGHNEQFF.

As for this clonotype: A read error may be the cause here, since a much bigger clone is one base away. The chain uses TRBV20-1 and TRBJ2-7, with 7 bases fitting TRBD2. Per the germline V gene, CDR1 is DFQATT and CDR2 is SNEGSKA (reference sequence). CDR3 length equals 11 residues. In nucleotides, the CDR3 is TGCACTGCTGAGCGGTACGGGACTAAGTACTTC. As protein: CTAERYGTKYF.

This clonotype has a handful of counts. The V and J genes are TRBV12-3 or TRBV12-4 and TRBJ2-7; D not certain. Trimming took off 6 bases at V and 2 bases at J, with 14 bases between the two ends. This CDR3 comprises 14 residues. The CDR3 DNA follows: TGTGCCAGCAGCCCGAGCATTCTCACCTACGAGCAGTACTTC. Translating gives CASSPSILTYEQYF.

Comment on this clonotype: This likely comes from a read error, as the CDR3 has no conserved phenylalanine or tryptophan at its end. The chain's CDR3 is CASSPLYNTEAFL. The CDR3 nucleotides are TGTGCCAGCAGTCCCCTCTATAACACCGAAGCTTTCCTT. This chain joins TRBV27 and TRBJ1-1; D is undetermined. Germline V gene lookup returns CDR1 MNHEY and CDR2 SMNVEV (reference sequence). This CDR3 spans 13 amino acids.

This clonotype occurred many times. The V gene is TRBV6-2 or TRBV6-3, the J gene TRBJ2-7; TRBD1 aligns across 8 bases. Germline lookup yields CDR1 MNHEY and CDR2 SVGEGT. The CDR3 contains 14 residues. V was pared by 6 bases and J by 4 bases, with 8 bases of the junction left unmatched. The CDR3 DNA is TGTGCCAGCAGCCCCCGGACAGGGAAATACGAGCAGTACTTC. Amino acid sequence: CASSPRTGKYEQYF.

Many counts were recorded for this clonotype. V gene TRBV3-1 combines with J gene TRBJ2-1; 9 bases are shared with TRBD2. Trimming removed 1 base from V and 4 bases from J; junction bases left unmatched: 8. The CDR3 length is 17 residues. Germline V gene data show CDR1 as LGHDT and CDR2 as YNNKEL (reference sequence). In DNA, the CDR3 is TGTGCCAGCAGCCAAGTGGCGGGGGGGTCCGGGTACAATGAGCAGTTCTTC. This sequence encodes CASSQVAGGSGYNEQFF.

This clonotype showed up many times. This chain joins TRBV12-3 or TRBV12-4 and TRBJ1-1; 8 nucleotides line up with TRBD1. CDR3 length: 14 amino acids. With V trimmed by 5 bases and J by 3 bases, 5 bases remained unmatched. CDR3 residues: CASSPGGAYTEAFF. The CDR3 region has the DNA TGTGCCAGCAGTCCAGGGGGCGCGTACACTGAAGCTTTCTTT.

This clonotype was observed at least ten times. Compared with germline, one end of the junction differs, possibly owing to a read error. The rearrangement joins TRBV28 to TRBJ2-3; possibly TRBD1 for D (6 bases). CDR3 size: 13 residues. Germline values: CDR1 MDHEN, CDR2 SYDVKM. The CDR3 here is CASTLGGSDTQYF. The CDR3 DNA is TGTGCCAGCACTTTAGGGGGTTCGGATACGCAGTATTTT.

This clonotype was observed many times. CDR3 amino acids: CASRRVKLAGETQYF. DNA of the CDR3: TGCGCCAGCAGGAGGGTCAAACTAGCGGGGGAGACCCAGTACTTC. The chain joins TRBV5-1 to TRBJ2-5, with 10 bases aligning to TRBD2. Germline lookup yields CDR1 SGHRS and CDR2 YFSETQ. Trimming cost V 5 bases and J 5 bases; bases outside gene matches: 9. This CDR3 is 15 amino acids long.

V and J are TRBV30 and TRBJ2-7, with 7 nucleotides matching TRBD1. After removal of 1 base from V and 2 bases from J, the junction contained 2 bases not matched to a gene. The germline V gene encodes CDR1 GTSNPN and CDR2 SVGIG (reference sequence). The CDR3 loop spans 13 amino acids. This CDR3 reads CAWSGDSPYEQYF. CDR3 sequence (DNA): TGTGCCTGGAGTGGGGACAGCCCCTACGAGCAGTACTTC.

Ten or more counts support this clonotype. The CDR3 loop reads CASSQATGGTEAFF. CDR3 DNA: TGCGCCAGCAGCCAAGCAACAGGGGGCACTGAAGCTTTCTTT. The chain combines TRBV5-1 with TRBJ1-1, with 8 positions matching TRBD1. Germline lookup yields CDR1 SGHRS and CDR2 YFSETQ. The CDR3 sequence is 14 residues long. V lost 4 bases, J lost 4 bases, and 6 bases stayed unmatched.

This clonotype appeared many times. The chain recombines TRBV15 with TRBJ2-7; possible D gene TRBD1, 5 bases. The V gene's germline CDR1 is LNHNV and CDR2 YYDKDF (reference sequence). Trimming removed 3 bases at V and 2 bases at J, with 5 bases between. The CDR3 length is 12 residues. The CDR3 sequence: CATSRGPYEQYF. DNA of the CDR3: TGTGCCACCAGCAGGGGGCCCTACGAGCAGTACTTC.

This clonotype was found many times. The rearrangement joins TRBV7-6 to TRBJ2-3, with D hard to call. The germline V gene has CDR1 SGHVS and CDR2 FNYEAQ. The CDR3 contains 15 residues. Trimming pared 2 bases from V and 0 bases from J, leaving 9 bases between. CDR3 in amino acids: CASSLFSISTDTQYF. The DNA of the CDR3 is TGTGCCAGCAGCTTATTCTCTATTAGCACAGATACGCAGTATTTT. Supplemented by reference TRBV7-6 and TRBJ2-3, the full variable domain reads GAGVSQSPRYKVTKRGQDVALRCDPISGHVSLYWYRQALGQGPEFLTYFNYEAQQDKSGLPNDRFSAERPEGSISTLTIQRTEQRDSAMYRCASSLFSISTDTQYFGPGTRLTVL.

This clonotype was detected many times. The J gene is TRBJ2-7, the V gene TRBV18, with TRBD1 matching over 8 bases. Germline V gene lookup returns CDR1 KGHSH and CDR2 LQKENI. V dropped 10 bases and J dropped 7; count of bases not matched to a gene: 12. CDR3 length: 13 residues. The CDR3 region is CATSSQGAGEQYF. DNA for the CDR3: TGTGCCACCTCCTCCCAGGGGGCAGGGGAGCAGTACTTC.

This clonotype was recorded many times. Here the CDR3 reads CSAGARYGYTF. The CDR3 coding sequence is TGCAGTGCAGGGGCTCGCTATGGCTACACCTTC. The chain recombines TRBV20-1 with TRBJ1-2; possibly TRBD1 for D (5 bases). This CDR3 has 11 residues. Deletions cut 6 bases from V and 4 bases from J, with 9 bases between. Germline CDR1 reads DFQATT; CDR2 reads SNEGSKA (reference sequence).

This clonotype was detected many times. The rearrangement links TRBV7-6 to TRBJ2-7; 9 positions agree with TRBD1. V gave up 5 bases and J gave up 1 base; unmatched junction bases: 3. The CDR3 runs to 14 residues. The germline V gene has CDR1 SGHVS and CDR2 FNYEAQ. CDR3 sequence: CASSRDRASYEQYF. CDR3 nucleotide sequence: TGTGCCAGCAGCCGGGACAGGGCATCCTACGAGCAGTACTTC.

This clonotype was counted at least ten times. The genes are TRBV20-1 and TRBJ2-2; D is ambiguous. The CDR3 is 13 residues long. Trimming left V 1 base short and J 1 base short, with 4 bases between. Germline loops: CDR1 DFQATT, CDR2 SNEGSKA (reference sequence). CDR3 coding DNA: TGCAGTGCTAGAGGGGTGAACACCGGGGAGCTGTTTTTT. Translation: CSARGVNTGELFF.

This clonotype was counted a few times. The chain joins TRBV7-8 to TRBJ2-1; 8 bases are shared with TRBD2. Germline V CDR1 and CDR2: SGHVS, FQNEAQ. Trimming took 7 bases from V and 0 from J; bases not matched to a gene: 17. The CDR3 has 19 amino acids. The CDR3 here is CASTTPAGRREVSYNEQFF. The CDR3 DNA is TGTGCCAGCACCACTCCCGCCGGGCGGCGGGAGGTCTCCTACAATGAGCAGTTCTTC.

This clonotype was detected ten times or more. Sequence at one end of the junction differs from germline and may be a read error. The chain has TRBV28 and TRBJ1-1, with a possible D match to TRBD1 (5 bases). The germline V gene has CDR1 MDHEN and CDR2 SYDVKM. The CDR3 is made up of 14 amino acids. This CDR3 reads CASSLLTGEESSSF. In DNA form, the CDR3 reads TGTGCCAGCAGTTTATTGACGGGGGAGGAGAGCTCCTCGTTT.

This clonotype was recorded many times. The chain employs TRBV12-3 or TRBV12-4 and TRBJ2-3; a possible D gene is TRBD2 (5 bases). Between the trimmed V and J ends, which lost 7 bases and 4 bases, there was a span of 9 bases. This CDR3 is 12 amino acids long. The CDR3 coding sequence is TGTGCCAGCACCGGGAAGGCAGATACGCAGTATTTT. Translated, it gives CASTGKADTQYF.

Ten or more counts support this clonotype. The CDR3 protein is CASTSLRNSPLHF. CDR3 DNA: TGTGCCAGCACCTCGTTGAGGAATTCACCCCTCCACTTT. The chain combines TRBV28 with TRBJ1-6; D remains unclear. Germline CDR1 MDHEN, CDR2 SYDVKM. The CDR3 is 13 residues long. V gave up 7 bases and J gave up 7 bases, with 11 bases separating them.